One sample yielded the 5 T cell receptor beta chains listed below, sequenced in a study of T cells in Graves' hyperthyroidism and ophthalmopathy. RNA transcripts were the template for amplifying TCR beta CDR3 regions. A set of HTBI primers served as the primers for a first-round RT-PCR of the TCR CDR3. TCRdb ran MiXCR on the multiplex PCR reads and lists one entry per CDR3 protein. Among roughly 510,000 distinct CDR3 sequences, 46% were seen once, and the ten largest hold about 45%. The material sequenced was peripheral blood or thyroid tissue (not recorded which). All receptors come from an adult woman with Graves' disease, either hyperthyroidism or ophthalmopathy (not recorded which).

This rearrangement joins TRBV7-3 to TRBJ1-6; D is uncertain. The CDR3 has 16 amino acids. Looked up from germline, CDR1 is SGHTA and CDR2 is FQGTGA. Between the trimmed V and J ends, which lost 3 bases and 3 bases, there was a span of 12 bases. This CDR3 is CASSFGAPGYNSPLHF. The DNA for the CDR3 is TGTGCCAGCAGCTTTGGAGCACCCGGCTATAATTCACCCCTCCACTTT.

This clonotype was detected only a few times. The rearrangement uses TRBV24-1 and TRBJ1-4; TRBD1 aligns across 7 bases. CDR1 and CDR2 (germline): KGHDR, SFDVKD. V shed 3 bases and J 7 bases; nucleotides not matched to a gene: 10. This CDR3 region has 16 residues. The CDR3 coding sequence is TGTGCCACCAGTGATGTGGACAGGCAACAACGTGAAAAACTGTTTTTT. This codes for CATSDVDRQQREKLFF.

As to this clonotype: A much larger clone sits a single nucleotide away, making a read error possible. The chain recombines TRBV4-1 with TRBJ1-5, with D perhaps TRBD1 (6 bases). The germline V gene encodes CDR1 MGHRA and CDR2 YSYEKL. The CDR3 consists of 16 residues. CDR3 nucleotide sequence: TGCGCCAGCAGCCAAGATTGGGGGGCTAGGGATCAGCCCCGGCATTTT. Residues: CASSQDWGARDQPRHF.

This clonotype has more than one count but fewer than ten. The chain uses TRBV11-2 and TRBJ1-5; D is uncertain. Trimming took off 5 bases at V and 4 bases at J, with 12 bases between the two ends. CDR1 and CDR2 (germline): SGHAT, FQNNGV. The CDR3 has 14 residues. The CDR3 sequence: CASSQGRTNQPQHF. The DNA for the CDR3 is TGTGCCAGCAGCCAAGGAAGAACAAATCAGCCCCAGCATTTT.

The chain is built from TRBV5-1 and TRBJ1-1; 9 bases fit TRBD1. The CDR3 has 15 residues. Germline V lookup: CDR1 SGHRS, CDR2 YFSETQ. V gave up 4 bases and J gave up 4 bases; unmatched junction bases: 8. CDR3 coding DNA: TGCGCCAGCAGCCCACTTACAGGGGGCTTCACTGAAGCTTTCTTT. Translated, it gives CASSPLTGGFTEAFF.